This T cell receptor (beta chain) was recorded in a study of shared clonotypes between healthy human individuals. The input for sorted-subset replicate PCRs was about 0.2 ug DNA, some 30,000 T cell genomes. The repertoire was sequenced with immunoSEQ multiplex PCR; TCRdb's copy has only in-frame clones and lacks some. The sample lists 1,400,000 or so clones; around 98.5% were seen once. Sequenced sample: naive CD4+ T cells sorted from blood. The subset here: CD45RA+ positively selected. The TCR was taken from a young man in good health.

The CDR3 spells CASLQGFPYEQYF. In DNA, the CDR3 is TGCGCCAGCTTACAGGGGTTTCCCTACGAGCAGTACTTC. The J gene is TRBJ2-7, the V gene TRBV10-2, with 7 bases that match TRBD1. CDR1 and CDR2 (germline): WSHSY, SAAADI. This CDR3 is built from 13 residues. With 8 bases clipped from V and 2 bases from J, the junction kept 6 bases outside the gene matches.